This is a list of T cell receptor beta chains from one sample in a study of control samples from healthy donors and cancer patients. The data were produced by immunoSEQ multiplex PCR, yet TCRdb's version contains in-frame clones alone and is incomplete. The sample shows roughly 170,000 clones, 90% to 95% of them seen only once. The sample taken for sequencing was blood. Receptor source: a woman under 30 in good health. CDR3s include the opening cysteine and the closing phenylalanine or tryptophan. The order of the fields is D gene, J gene, clone size, V gene, CDR3 DNA, CDR3 protein. A D gene is named only where the DNA matches it firmly. Only part of the rows carry a size: once, few, many, or a class if the clone is expanded.

>NA|TRBJ2-1|NA|TRBV11-3
TGTGCCAGCAGCTTAGAGCGGGGATTCAGCTCCTACAATGAGCAGTTCTTC
CASSLERGFSSYNEQFF
>TRBD1|TRBJ2-4|NA|TRBV10-1
TGCGCCAGCAGTGATAGGGGGACAGGGAAAAACATTCAGTACTTC
CASSDRGTGKNIQYF
>TRBD2|TRBJ2-7|NA|TRBV28
TGTGCCAGCAGCAAGAGCGGGAGGGCCTACGAGCAGTACTTC
CASSKSGRAYEQYF
>NA|TRBJ1-4|NA|TRBV7-8
TGTGCCAGCAGCCGGGCACGCAATGAAAAACTGTTTTTT
CASSRARNEKLFF
>NA|TRBJ2-7|NA|TRBV7-2
TGTGCCAGCAGCTTAGTGAGGGGCGAGCAGTACTTC
CASSLVRGEQYF
>NA|TRBJ1-5|few|TRBV27
TGTGCCAGCAGTCCTGGGGGGCGGGCTGGGAATCAGCCCCAGCATTTT
CASSPGGRAGNQPQHF
>NA|TRBJ1-1|NA|TRBV24-1
TGTGCCACCAGTGCCTCGGGTATCGCGGGGGGGCCGGGCACTGAAGCTTTCTTT
CATSASGIAGGPGTEAFF
>TRBD2|TRBJ2-5|NA|TRBV7-2
TGTGCCAGCAGCTCCGGGACTAGCGTCGAGACCCAGTACTTC
CASSSGTSVETQYF
>NA|TRBJ2-5|NA|TRBV5-1
TGCGCCAGCAGCGGTCAAGAGACCCAGTACTTC
CASSGQETQYF
>NA|TRBJ2-7|NA|TRBV7-2
TGTGCCAGCACCCCTCCCGGGCAATCCTACGAGCAGTACTTC
CASTPPGQSYEQYF
>NA|TRBJ1-3|NA|TRBV7-9
TGTGCCAGCAGCTTAGATTTGGTTTCGGGGGAAAGCGCTGGAAACACCATATATTTT
CASSLDLVSGESAGNTIYF
>NA|TRBJ2-6|NA|TRBV7-2
TGTGCCAGCAGCTTTGAGGGGGTTTCTGGGGCCAACGTCCTGACTTTC
CASSFEGVSGANVLTF
>NA|TRBJ1-3|once|TRBV6-5
TGTGCCAGCAGTCTGGATTACAGCTCTGGAAACACCATATATTTT
CASSLDYSSGNTIYF
>NA|TRBJ1-1|NA|TRBV11-2
TGTGCCAGCAGCTTAGGAATCGGGGGTAGAACTGAAGCTTTCTTT
CASSLGIGGRTEAFF
>TRBD2|TRBJ2-2|NA|TRBV4-3
TGCGCCAGCAGCCAAGATTCCCAACCGGGGGGCACCGGGGAGCTGTTTTTT
CASSQDSQPGGTGELFF
>NA|TRBJ1-1|NA|TRBV11-2
TGTGCCAGCAGCTTTTTGGGGGAAGGAGCTTTCTTT
CASSFLGEGAFF
>NA|TRBJ1-1|NA|TRBV19
TGTGCCAGTAGTATCCATATTTTAGGGGAGGCCGGGAACACTGAAGCTTTCTTT
CASSIHILGEAGNTEAFF
>NA|TRBJ2-1|NA|TRBV24-1
TGTGCCACCAGTCCCCCTTCGGGAACTTACAATGAGCAGTTCTTC
CATSPPSGTYNEQFF
>TRBD2|TRBJ2-3|NA|TRBV11-2
TGTGCCAGCAGCTACCGGACTAGCGGGGCCGGGGATACGCAGTATTTT
CASSYRTSGAGDTQYF
>NA|TRBJ1-6|few|TRBV9
TGTGCCAGCAGCGTAGGAGCGGCCAACCGCCTAAGTATGATCCACTTT
CASSVGAANRLSMIHF
>NA|TRBJ2-7|NA|TRBV27
TGTGCCAGCAGTTTTTTTGAGGGGAGCTACGAGCAGTACTTC
CASSFFEGSYEQYF
>TRBD1|TRBJ2-5|NA|TRBV2
TGTGCCAGCAGCGGGGACAGGGGGCTTGAGACCCAGTACTTC
CASSGDRGLETQYF
>NA|TRBJ2-1|NA|TRBV28
TGTGCCAGCAGTTTCGTTCAGACAGAGCAGTTCTTC
CASSFVQTEQFF
>NA|TRBJ1-1|NA|TRBV5-1
TGCGCCAGCAGCTTGGATCGGAGTGAAGCTTTCTTT
CASSLDRSEAFF
>NA|TRBJ2-2|NA|TRBV6-5
TGTGCCAGCAGCCGCGGGACTCCCGGGGAGCTGTTTTTT
CASSRGTPGELFF
>NA|TRBJ1-2|NA|TRBV6-2/TRBV6-3
TGTGCCAGCAGCAACGCGGAGGGGAACTATGGCTACACCTTC
CASSNAEGNYGYTF
>TRBD2|TRBJ2-2|few|TRBV19
TGTGCCAGTAGTCCGAGACTAGCCCCGGGGGAGCTGTTTTTT
CASSPRLAPGELFF
>NA|TRBJ1-3|NA|TRBV28
TGTGCCAGCACCGGAGAGGGGCGCGGAAACACCATATATTTT
CASTGEGRGNTIYF
>NA|TRBJ2-7|few|TRBV25-1
TGTGCCAGCAGTGAATTTGGAGACGGATACGAGCAGTACTTC
CASSEFGDGYEQYF
>NA|TRBJ1-1|once|TRBV28
TGTGCCAGCAGTTTCGGCACTGAAGCTTTCTTT
CASSFGTEAFF
>TRBD1|TRBJ1-5|NA|TRBV19
TGTGCCAGTAGTATAGTGGGGACAGGGAGCCAGCCCCAGCATTTT
CASSIVGTGSQPQHF
>TRBD1|TRBJ1-6|once|TRBV9
TGTGCCAGCAGCGCATCCCGGGACAGGGGGTCACCCCTCCACTTT
CASSASRDRGSPLHF
>NA|TRBJ1-4|NA|TRBV4-1
TGCGCCAGCAGCCAATCCGGCGGGACAAGTAATGAAAAACTGTTTTTT
CASSQSGGTSNEKLFF
>TRBD1|TRBJ1-1|NA|TRBV6-5
TGTGCCAGCATCAAACAGGGGTCGAACACTGAAGCTTTCTTT
CASIKQGSNTEAFF
>TRBD1|TRBJ1-1|NA|TRBV6-5
TGTGCCAGCATTTTTCAGGGACAGGGGTATGCTTTCTTT
CASIFQGQGYAFF
>NA|TRBJ2-3|NA|TRBV5-1
TGCGCCAGCAGCTTCGACTATCGACGCACAGATACGCAGTATTTT
CASSFDYRRTDTQYF
>NA|TRBJ1-2|NA|TRBV7-9
TGTGCCAGCAGCTCCGGAGGAGCTGGTAGCTACACCTTC
CASSSGGAGSYTF
>NA|TRBJ1-4|NA|TRBV19
TGTGCCAGTACCCCTGGAAATGAAAAACTGTTTTTT
CASTPGNEKLFF
>NA|TRBJ1-4|NA|TRBV6-5
TGTGCCAGCAGTTACTCCCATCTTGAAAAACTGTTTTTT
CASSYSHLEKLFF
>TRBD1|TRBJ2-5|NA|TRBV15
TGTGCCACCAGCAGAGTGGCGGGACAGGGGGCGGAGACCCAGTACTTC
CATSRVAGQGAETQYF
>TRBD1|TRBJ1-4|NA|TRBV24-1
TGTGCCACCAGTGATAGGACAGGGAGTTGGGAAAAACTGTTTTTT
CATSDRTGSWEKLFF
>TRBD1|TRBJ2-5|NA|TRBV27
TGTGCCAGCGCTATCGACCCCGGGACAGGCCGCTACGGAAAGACCCAGTACTTC
CASAIDPGTGRYGKTQYF
>TRBD1|TRBJ2-7|NA|TRBV19
TGTGCCAGTAGTATTGGACAGGGCAGCTCCTACGAGCAGTACTTC
CASSIGQGSSYEQYF
>TRBD1|TRBJ2-1|NA|TRBV6-5
TGTGCCAGCAGTTACGGACAGGGCGGACCCAATGAGCAGTTCTTC
CASSYGQGGPNEQFF
>NA|TRBJ1-5|NA|TRBV6-1
TGTGCCAGCAGTGAAGGCAGAATGGTCAATCAGCCCCAGCATTTT
CASSEGRMVNQPQHF
>NA|TRBJ1-3|NA|TRBV6-5
TGTGCCACCCGAGGCGACACCATATATTTT
CATRGDTIYF
>NA|TRBJ2-1|NA|TRBV9
TGTGCCAGCAGCGTAGAGGAGCGGACCTGGGGGGATGAGCAGTTCTTC
CASSVEERTWGDEQFF
>TRBD1|TRBJ1-1|NA|TRBV2
TGTGCCAGCAGGCGGTACAGGGGGACTGAAGCTTTCTTT
CASRRYRGTEAFF